This is a list of T cell receptor beta chains from one sample in a study of shared clonotypes between healthy human individuals. Sequencing was performed with immunoSEQ multiplex PCR; in TCRdb, only in-frame clones are kept and a portion is missing. Of 2 million to 2.5 million clones in the sample, 85% to 95% were seen once. Material for sequencing was naive CD4+ T cells sorted from blood. All receptors derive from a man aged 18 to 29 in good health. Both conserved end residues are part of each CDR3. D genes are given only for firm matches. Part of the rows lack a size; the others show once, few, many or a class for expanded clones.

TRBJ2-3,-,TRBV29-1,-,TGCAGCGCTGAAGGTTCGAACTCTAACACAGATACGCAGTATTTT,CSAEGSNSNTDTQYF
TRBJ1-2,-,TRBV6-5,TRBD1,TGTGCCAGCAGTTACGGGACAGGGATAAATGGCTACACCTTC,CASSYGTGINGYTF
TRBJ1-1,-,TRBV7-2,-,TGTGCCAGCCTTGTCGCAGCCGGGGACACTGAAGCTTTCTTT,CASLVAAGDTEAFF
TRBJ1-2,-,TRBV6-1,TRBD1,TGTGCCAGCAGTGACTGGGACAGCACTAACTATGGCTACACCTTC,CASSDWDSTNYGYTF
TRBJ1-6,once,TRBV11-2,-,TGTGCCAGCAGTACTTCCGGGAATAATTCACCCCTCCACTTT,CASSTSGNNSPLHF
TRBJ2-5,-,TRBV5-1,-,TGCGCCAGCAGCTTGGGCCAGGGGTACCAAGAGACCCAGTACTTC,CASSLGQGYQETQYF
TRBJ2-1,-,TRBV5-1,TRBD2,TGCGCCAGCAGCTTGGTACTAGCGGGGGGTTACAATGAGCAGTTCTTC,CASSLVLAGGYNEQFF
TRBJ2-2,once,TRBV15,TRBD2,TGTGCCACCAGCGGCGGGACTAGCAGAGTCGACACCGGGGAGCTGTTTTTT,CATSGGTSRVDTGELFF
TRBJ1-2,-,TRBV10-3,-,TGTGCCACCACTAGTGGGGGGGTCGGAGATAACTATGGCTACACCTTC,CATTSGGVGDNYGYTF
TRBJ2-5,-,TRBV18,-,TGTGCCAGCTCACCAACCGGGTCTGTAGAGACCCAGTACTTC,CASSPTGSVETQYF
TRBJ1-4,-,TRBV30,-,TGTGCCTGGATTGAAAAAGGCAAGGGCGGTGAAAAACTGTTTTTT,CAWIEKGKGGEKLFF
TRBJ1-1,-,TRBV6-4,TRBD1,TGTGCCAGCAGAGAACAGGGGGCGCCGATGACTGAAGCTTTCTTT,CASREQGAPMTEAFF
TRBJ2-2,-,TRBV10-3,TRBD2,TGTGCCATCAGCCTAACTAGCGGGAGTATGGCCGGGGAGCTGTTTTTT,CAISLTSGSMAGELFF
TRBJ1-3,-,TRBV5-1,TRBD1,TGCGCCAGCAGCTTTACAGGGGTCAACTCTGGAAACACCATATATTTT,CASSFTGVNSGNTIYF
TRBJ2-7,once,TRBV5-1,-,TGCGCCAGCAGCTTGGAACAGACCTCCTACGAGCAGTACTTC,CASSLEQTSYEQYF
TRBJ2-7,-,TRBV6-5,TRBD1,TGTGCCAGCAGGGGGGGTACAGGGGGCTCCTACGAGCAGTACTTC,CASRGGTGGSYEQYF
TRBJ1-1,-,TRBV5-4,-,TGTGCCAGCAGCCTAATCGGTGGGGGTAACACTGAAGCTTTCTTT,CASSLIGGGNTEAFF
TRBJ2-7,-,TRBV6-5,-,TGTGCCAGCAGTCGGGACACAAGATACGAGCAGTACTTC,CASSRDTRYEQYF
TRBJ2-5,once,TRBV11-2,-,TGTGCCAGCAGCTACCCGACGTGGACGATAGAAGAGACCCAGTACTTC,CASSYPTWTIEETQYF
TRBJ2-1,-,TRBV7-9,-,TGTGCCAGCAGCTTATTAACGTTAGTCTACAATGAGCAGTTCTTC,CASSLLTLVYNEQFF
TRBJ1-1,-,TRBV5-1,-,TGCGCCAGCAGCGGGACCGGACTCGGGGACACTGAAGCTTTCTTT,CASSGTGLGDTEAFF
TRBJ1-2,-,TRBV6-5,-,TGTGCCAGCAGCCGCTCCGGGGGACGCTATGGCTACACCTTC,CASSRSGGRYGYTF
TRBJ2-5,-,TRBV7-2,TRBD1,TGTGCCAGCAGAGGGACAGCGCCAGGGGCCCAGTACTTC,CASRGTAPGAQYF
TRBJ2-1,-,TRBV5-1,-,TGCGCCAGCAGCTTTTCCGGGACAAACAGCAATGAGCAGTTCTTC,CASSFSGTNSNEQFF
TRBJ2-2,-,TRBV2,-,TGTGCCAGCAGTGAGGGTCAGGGCGAGCTGTTTTTT,CASSEGQGELFF
TRBJ1-6,-,TRBV21-1,-,TGTGCCAGCAGCGGGACAGAACCCCTCCACTTT,CASSGTEPLHF
TRBJ2-7,-,TRBV28,TRBD1,TGTGCCAGCAGCCGAGGACAGGGGTACGAGCAGTACTTC,CASSRGQGYEQYF
TRBJ1-5,-,TRBV4-1,TRBD1,TGCGCCAGCAGTCTAAGCGGGACAGCTAATCAGCCCCAGCATTTT,CASSLSGTANQPQHF
TRBJ2-1,-,TRBV11-2,TRBD1,TGTGCCAGCACGTCCGGGACAGGGAACCTAGGGGACTCCTACAATGAGCAGTTCTTC,CASTSGTGNLGDSYNEQFF
TRBJ2-3,-,TRBV6-1,-,TGTGCCAGCAGTCCGCTCCAGAGCACAGATACGCAGTATTTT,CASSPLQSTDTQYF
TRBJ2-2,-,TRBV7-7,TRBD1,TGTGCTAGCAGCCGAGGGACAGACACCGGGGAGCTGTTTTTT,CASSRGTDTGELFF
TRBJ2-6,once,TRBV6-1,-,TGTGCCACCACCGGGCCCTCTGGGGCCAACGTCCTGACTTTC,CATTGPSGANVLTF
TRBJ2-7,once,TRBV27,-,TGTGCCAGCAGTTCACGGACGGAGGGCTCCTACGAGCAGTACTTC,CASSSRTEGSYEQYF
TRBJ2-3,few,TRBV19,TRBD2,TGTGCCAGTAGGCGGGGGTCCGACACAGATACGCAGTATTTT,CASRRGSDTDTQYF
TRBJ2-1,-,TRBV29-1,-,TGCAGCGAACGGACGCTTACCAATGAGCAGTTCTTC,CSERTLTNEQFF
TRBJ2-1,-,TRBV18,TRBD2,TGTGCCAGCTCACCTGATGGACTAGCGTTGTACAATGAGCAGTTCTTC,CASSPDGLALYNEQFF
TRBJ2-3,-,TRBV28,-,TGTGCCAGCAGTTTCCCCACCGGGCCCACACAGGATACGCAGTATTTT,CASSFPTGPTQDTQYF
TRBJ2-1,-,TRBV19,TRBD2,TGTGCCAGTAGTATGCCCCCTAGCGGGAGCTACAATGAGCAGTTCTTC,CASSMPPSGSYNEQFF
TRBJ2-3,-,TRBV2,-,TGTGCCAGCAGTCGATCAGGTTTAGGCACAGATACGCAGTATTTT,CASSRSGLGTDTQYF
TRBJ1-5,-,TRBV9,-,TGTGCCAGCAGCGTAGATTACAATCAGCCCCAGCATTTT,CASSVDYNQPQHF
TRBJ2-1,-,TRBV4-3,TRBD1,TGCGCCAGCAGCCCTTCAACAGGGGTCAATGAGCAGTTCTTC,CASSPSTGVNEQFF
TRBJ2-7,-,TRBV28,TRBD2,TGTGCCAGCAGACCCCAGGGCGGGGGTCCCTACGAGCAGTACTTC,CASRPQGGGPYEQYF
TRBJ2-1,-,TRBV10-1,-,TGCGCCAGCAGTCCCGGGTTTGGGGGGCGGGCCTACAATGAGCAGTTCTTC,CASSPGFGGRAYNEQFF
TRBJ1-2,-,TRBV27,TRBD1,TGTGCCAGCAGTTTCCTGGACAGGGGGGTGAATGGCTACACCTTC,CASSFLDRGVNGYTF
TRBJ2-7,-,TRBV27,-,TGTGCCAGCAGTTTCCAGTTTGCGTACGAGCAGTACTTC,CASSFQFAYEQYF
TRBJ1-5,many,TRBV28,-,TGTGCCAGCAGTTCGACCCAGCCCCAGCATTTT,CASSSTQPQHF
TRBJ2-7,-,TRBV6-5,TRBD1,TGTGCCAGCAGCCCGGGACAGGGATCCTACGAGCAGTACTTC,CASSPGQGSYEQYF
TRBJ1-1,-,TRBV5-5,-,TGTGCCAGCAGCCTTGACTCCTGGCCCACTGAAGCTTTCTTT,CASSLDSWPTEAFF
TRBJ2-7,-,TRBV9,-,TGTGCCAGCAGCGTGGACGGGACGTACGAGCAGTACTTC,CASSVDGTYEQYF
TRBJ2-7,-,TRBV7-9,-,TGTGCCAGCAGCCCGGGGAGTTCCAGCTCCTACGAGCAGTACTTC,CASSPGSSSSYEQYF
TRBJ2-5,once,TRBV5-4,TRBD2,TGTGCCAGCAGCTTAGCGGGGGTGGAGACCCAGTACTTC,CASSLAGVETQYF
TRBJ2-1,-,TRBV5-1,-,TGCGCCAGCAGCTTGGAAGGGGGATCCTACAATGAGCAGTTCTTC,CASSLEGGSYNEQFF
TRBJ1-2,-,TRBV6-6,-,TGTGCCAGCTCCAGGGGTAACTATGGCTACACCTTC,CASSRGNYGYTF
TRBJ2-1,-,TRBV10-1,TRBD2,TGCGCCAGCCAGGCGGTAGCGGGAACTGGCGGGCAGTTCTTC,CASQAVAGTGGQFF